This TCR beta chain derives from a study of control samples from healthy donors and cancer patients. Assay used: immunoSEQ multiplex PCR; TCRdb lists only in-frame clones, some missing. The table has roughly 100,000 clones, around 82% seen once. CDR1 is SNHLY and CDR2 is FYNNEI in the germline V gene. The CDR3 runs to 14 residues. V lost 3 bases and J 8 bases, leaving 11 bases between the germline ends. The chain carries TRBV2 and TRBJ1-6, with a weak D call TRBD1 (6 bases). The sequence was collected from a woman in her fifties or sixties in good health. The sequencing sample was made of blood. CDR3 sequence (DNA): TGTGCCAGCAGTGAGGACAGCCGTTATTCACCCCTCCACTTT. This sequence encodes CASSEDSRYSPLHF.